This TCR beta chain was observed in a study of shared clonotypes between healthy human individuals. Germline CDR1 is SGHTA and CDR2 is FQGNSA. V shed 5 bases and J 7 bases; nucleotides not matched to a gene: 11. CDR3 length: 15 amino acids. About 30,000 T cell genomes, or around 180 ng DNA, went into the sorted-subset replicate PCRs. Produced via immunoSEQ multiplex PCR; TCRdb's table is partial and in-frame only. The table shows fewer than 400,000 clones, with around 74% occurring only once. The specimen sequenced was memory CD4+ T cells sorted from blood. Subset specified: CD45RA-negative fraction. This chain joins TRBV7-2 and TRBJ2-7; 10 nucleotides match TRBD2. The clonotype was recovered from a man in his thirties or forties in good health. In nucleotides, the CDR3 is TGTGCCAGCAGCCAACCAGCGGGAGGGCCCCGGGAGCAGTACTTC. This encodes CASSQPAGGPREQYF.